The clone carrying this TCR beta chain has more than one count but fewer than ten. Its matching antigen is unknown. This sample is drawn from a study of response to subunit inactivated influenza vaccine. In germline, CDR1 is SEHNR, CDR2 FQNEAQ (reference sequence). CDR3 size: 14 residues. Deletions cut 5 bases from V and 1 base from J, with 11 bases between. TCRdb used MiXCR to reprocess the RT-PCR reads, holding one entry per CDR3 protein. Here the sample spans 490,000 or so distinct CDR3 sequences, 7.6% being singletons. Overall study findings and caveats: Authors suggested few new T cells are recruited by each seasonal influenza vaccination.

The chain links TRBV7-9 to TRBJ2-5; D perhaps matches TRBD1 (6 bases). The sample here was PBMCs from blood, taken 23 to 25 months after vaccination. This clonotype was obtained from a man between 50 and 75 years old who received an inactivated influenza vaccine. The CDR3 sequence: CASSPGAGQETQYF. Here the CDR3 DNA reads TGTGCCAGCAGCCCAGGGGCAGGCCAAGAGACCCAGTACTTC. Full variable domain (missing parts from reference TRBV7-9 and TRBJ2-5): DTGVSQNPRHKITKRGQNVTFRCDPISEHNRLYWYRQTLGQGPEFLTYFQNEAQLEKSRLLSDRFSAERPKGSFSTLEIQRTEQGDSAMYLCASSPGAGQETQYFGPGTRLLVL.